The T cell receptor beta chain described here comes from a study of shared clonotypes between healthy human individuals (dated by TCRdb to the early 2020s). General notes on the study: The cohort included a few men and two women between 18 and 49 years of age. Each donor's leukapheresis produced roughly between about 0.9 and 9.5 billion PBMCs. Per donor, three plates each were used for CD4 naive and CD4 memory, two for CD8 naive, and one for CD8 memory. Libraries were prepared and TCR repertoires were sequenced by different laboratories using diverse techniques, in order to increase sequencing depth and limit assay-specific biases. Blood TCR repertoires of about 5 healthy adults were deeply sequenced to estimate repertoire size and the extent of clonotype sharing between individuals.

Donors were healthy HIV-negative adults with no recently reported acute infections or vaccinations. Every donor was a Caucasian adult residing in Nashville, Tennessee, USA. CD4+ T cells were enriched by magnetic negative selection, after which naive cells were positively selected on CD45RA and the negative fraction was taken as the memory subset. Blood was obtained by leukapheresis, after which PBMCs were separated by Ficoll-Histopaque density gradient centrifugation and cryopreserved in liquid nitrogen vapor phase. Analytical flow cytometry was used to check the purity and quantity of each magnetically sorted T cell population. Genomic DNA was isolated from every sorted fraction and measured by UV absorbance on a Nanodrop 2000c. A word on this clone: No cognate antigen has been identified for it. Nothing much larger sits one base from this clone, and base qualities are not available.

General conclusions and limits of the study: Clonotypes shared by all four sorted-subset donors showed higher generation probabilities than non-shared clonotypes. Because the study included only a small number of donors, the genetic and exposure-history diversity represented was limited. Sampling was restricted to blood, and TCR repertoires in tissue are likely to differ from TCR repertoires in blood. Naive subsets generally had larger estimated clonotype richness than memory subsets did. Incomplete sequencing was indicated by rarefaction of sorted-subset datasets, despite the large sequencing depth. Pairwise subsampling indicated that sequencing depth was expected to affect the degree of clonotype sharing among donors. Across a handful of donors, approximately 4.6% of naive CD4, roughly 3.4% of naive CD8, under 2.5% of memory CD4, and 0.3% to 0.45% of memory CD8 clonotypes were shared.

TCR CDR3 regions were amplified from genomic DNA by multiplex PCR using the deep immunoSEQ assay. Extracted genomic DNA from each cell subset was distributed evenly across all wells of several immunoSEQ 96-well plates, and each plate was treated as a replicate. For sorted subsets, approximately 0.2 ug of genomic DNA, equivalent to some 30,000 T cell genomes, went into each replicate PCR. Purified libraries were measured with a Qubit 3.0 fluorometer, size-checked on a Bioanalyzer 2100, and measured again with the KAPA Library Quantification kit. A separate single-read 150-cycle Illumina NextSeq 550 flow cell was used to sequence each immunoSEQ 96-well plate. In the paper's pipeline: The immunoSEQ output contained only junctional sequences without quality scores, so filtering could not match that applied to full-length reads. To assign V/J genes and CDR3, sequences were annotated against IMGT germline references using PyIR, a Python wrapper for IgBLAST v1.9. Reads were removed for weak V/J assignments (E-value above 1e-6), missing CDR3, stop codons, out-of-frame junctions, or ambiguous translated residues. V3J clonotypes were defined as sequences sharing the same inferred V gene, J gene, and CDR3 amino acid sequence. Percentage overlap between repertoires was calculated by dividing the number of shared unique clonotypes by the size of the smaller repertoire. Richness of each repertoire was evaluated using RTK rarefaction, the Chao1 estimator, and Recon v2.1 estimates of unobserved clonotypes. OLGA was used to compute generation probabilities for all TCRbeta clonotypes that the gDNA method yielded from a handful of donors. The table was pulled from immuneACCESS by TCRdb, which kept in-frame rearrangements only. Such tables lose some clones; where checked, under half of the loss comes from unresolved V genes, and the rest has no known cause. The DNA was the basis for D and trimming; V, J and clone size are from that table. The sample data list 500,000 to 550,000 clones, and about 96% of these were observed just once. Jointly, the top ten make up 0.055% to 0.075% of the sample.

From V the trimming removes 5 bases and from J it removes 7 bases, while the gene matches leave 9 bases of the junction unaccounted for. Measured from the cysteine to the phenylalanine, the CDR3 is 15 residues long. The entry retains the CDR3 DNA only, 45 bases that are in frame from base 1. CDR1 LNHDA and CDR2 SQIVND are derived from the germline V gene (reference sequence). The receptor was isolated from a woman in her 30s in good health. Sequenced input: naive CD4+ T cells sorted from blood. According to the study, the label for this sample's cell subset or site signals: CD45RA+ positively selected. The chain links TRBV19 with TRBJ2-7; TRBD1 matches 12 bases in the middle. The CDR3: CASSAPGQGAGEQYF. The bases read TGTGCCAGTAGTGCACCGGGACAGGGGGCCGGGGAGCAGTACTTC.